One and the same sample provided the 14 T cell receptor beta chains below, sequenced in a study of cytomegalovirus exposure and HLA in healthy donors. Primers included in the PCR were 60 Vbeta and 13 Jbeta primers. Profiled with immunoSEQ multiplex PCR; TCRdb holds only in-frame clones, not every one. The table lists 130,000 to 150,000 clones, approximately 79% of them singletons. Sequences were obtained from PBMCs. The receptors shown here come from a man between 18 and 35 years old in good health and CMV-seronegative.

CDR3 nucleotides: TGTGCCAGCAGCCCCGAGGTAGAGAGGGGGCGGAATGGCTACACCTTC. Protein product: CASSPEVERGRNGYTF. This chain uses TRBV7-9 with TRBJ1-2, with 7 bases lining up with TRBD1. The CDR3 extends over 16 amino acids. Germline trimming cut 5 bases from V and 6 bases from J; bases unmatched to any gene: 15. CDR1 SEHNR and CDR2 FQNEAQ come from the germline V gene (reference sequence).

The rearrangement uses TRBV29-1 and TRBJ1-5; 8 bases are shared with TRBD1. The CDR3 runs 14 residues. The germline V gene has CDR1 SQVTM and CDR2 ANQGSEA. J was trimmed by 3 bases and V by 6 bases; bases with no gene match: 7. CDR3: CSVLPGQVNQPQHF. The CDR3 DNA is TGCAGCGTCCTACCGGGACAGGTCAATCAGCCCCAGCATTTT.

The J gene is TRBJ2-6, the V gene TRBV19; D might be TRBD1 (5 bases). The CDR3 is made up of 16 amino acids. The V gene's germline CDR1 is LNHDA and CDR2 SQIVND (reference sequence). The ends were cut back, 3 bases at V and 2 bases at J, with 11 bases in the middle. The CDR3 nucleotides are TGTGCCAGTAGTATCCCCAGGGTAACTGGGGCCAACGTCCTGACTTTC. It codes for CASSIPRVTGANVLTF.

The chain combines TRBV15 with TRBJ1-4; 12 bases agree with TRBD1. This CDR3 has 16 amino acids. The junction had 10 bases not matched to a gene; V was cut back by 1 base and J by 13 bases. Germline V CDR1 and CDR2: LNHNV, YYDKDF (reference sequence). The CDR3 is CATSRGTGTGGRRLFF. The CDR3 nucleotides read TGTGCCACCAGCAGAGGAACCGGGACAGGGGGCCGTAGACTGTTTTTT.

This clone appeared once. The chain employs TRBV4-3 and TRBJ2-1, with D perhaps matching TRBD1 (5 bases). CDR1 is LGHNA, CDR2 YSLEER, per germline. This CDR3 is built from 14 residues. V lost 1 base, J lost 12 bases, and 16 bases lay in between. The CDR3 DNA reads TGCGCCAGCAGCCAAGCAGGGCCAAAAGATGGGCAGTTCTTC. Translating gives CASSQAGPKDGQFF.

The CDR3 region has the DNA TGTGCCAGCAGCTTAGTAGGCGGACAGGGGCATGGCTACACCTTC. It encodes CASSLVGGQGHGYTF. The chain joins TRBV7-2 to TRBJ1-2, with 9 bases fitting TRBD1. Germline CDR1 and CDR2: SGHTA and FQGNSA. With V trimmed by 1 base and J by 6 bases, 6 bases remained unmatched. The CDR3 is 15 residues long.

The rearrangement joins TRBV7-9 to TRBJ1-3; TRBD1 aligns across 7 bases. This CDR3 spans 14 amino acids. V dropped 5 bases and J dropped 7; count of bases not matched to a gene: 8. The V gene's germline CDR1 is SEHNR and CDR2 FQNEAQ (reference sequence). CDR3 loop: CASSSRDRPNTIYF. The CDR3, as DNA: TGTGCCAGCAGCAGTAGGGACAGACCTAACACCATATATTTT.

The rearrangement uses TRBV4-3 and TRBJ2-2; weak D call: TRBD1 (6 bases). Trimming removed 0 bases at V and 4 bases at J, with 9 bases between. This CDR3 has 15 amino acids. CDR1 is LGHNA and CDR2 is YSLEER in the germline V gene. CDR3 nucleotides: TGCGCCAGCAGCCAAGAGGGGGCGCTCACCGGGGAGCTGTTTTTT. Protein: CASSQEGALTGELFF.

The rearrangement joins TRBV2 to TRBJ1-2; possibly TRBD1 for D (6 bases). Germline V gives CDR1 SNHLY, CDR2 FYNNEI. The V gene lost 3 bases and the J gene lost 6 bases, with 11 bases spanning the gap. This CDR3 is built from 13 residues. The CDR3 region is CASSDRGGDGYTF. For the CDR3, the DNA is TGTGCCAGCAGTGACAGGGGCGGAGATGGCTACACCTTC.

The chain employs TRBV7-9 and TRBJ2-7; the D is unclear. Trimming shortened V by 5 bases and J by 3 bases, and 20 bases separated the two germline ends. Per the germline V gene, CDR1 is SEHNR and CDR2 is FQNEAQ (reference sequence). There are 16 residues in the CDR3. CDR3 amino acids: CASSQETLSNFYEQYF. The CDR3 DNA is TGTGCCAGCAGCCAAGAGACACTCTCAAACTTCTACGAGCAGTACTTC. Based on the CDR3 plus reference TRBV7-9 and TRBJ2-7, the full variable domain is DTGVSQNPRHKITKRGQNVTFRCDPISEHNRLYWYRQTLGQGPEFLTYFQNEAQLEKSRLLSDRFSAERPKGSFSTLEIQRTEQGDSAMYLCASSQETLSNFYEQYFGPGTRLTVT.

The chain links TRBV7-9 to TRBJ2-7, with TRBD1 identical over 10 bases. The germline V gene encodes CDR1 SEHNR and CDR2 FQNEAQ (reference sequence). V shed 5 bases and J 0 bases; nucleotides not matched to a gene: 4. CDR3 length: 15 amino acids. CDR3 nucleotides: TGTGCCAGCAGCCCAAGGACAGGGGGCTCCTACGAGCAGTACTTC. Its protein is CASSPRTGGSYEQYF.

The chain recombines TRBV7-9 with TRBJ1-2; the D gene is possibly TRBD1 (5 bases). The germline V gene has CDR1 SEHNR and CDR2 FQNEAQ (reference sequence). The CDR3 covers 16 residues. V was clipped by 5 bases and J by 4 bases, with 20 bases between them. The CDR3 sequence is CASSPPGQGWGYGYTF. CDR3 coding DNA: TGTGCCAGCAGCCCCCCGGGTCAGGGCTGGGGCTATGGCTACACCTTC. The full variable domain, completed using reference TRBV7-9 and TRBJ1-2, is DTGVSQNPRHKITKRGQNVTFRCDPISEHNRLYWYRQTLGQGPEFLTYFQNEAQLEKSRLLSDRFSAERPKGSFSTLEIQRTEQGDSAMYLCASSPPGQGWGYGYTFGSGTRLTVV.

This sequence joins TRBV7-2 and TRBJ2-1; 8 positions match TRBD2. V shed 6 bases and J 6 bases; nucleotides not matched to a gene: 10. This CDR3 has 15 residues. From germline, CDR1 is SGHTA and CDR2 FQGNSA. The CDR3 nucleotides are TGTGCCAGCAGATTTGAGCGGGGGCCCCTCAATGAGCAGTTCTTC. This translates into CASRFERGPLNEQFF.

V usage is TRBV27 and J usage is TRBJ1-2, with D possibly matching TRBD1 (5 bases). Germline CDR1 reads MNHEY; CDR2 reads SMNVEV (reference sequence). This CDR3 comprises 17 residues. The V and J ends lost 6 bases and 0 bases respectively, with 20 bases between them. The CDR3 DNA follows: TGTGCCAGCAGGGCGGCCCCAGGGAGGGGTCCTAACTATGGCTACACCTTC. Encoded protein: CASRAAPGRGPNYGYTF.